Below are 15 T cell receptor beta chains sequenced from a single sample in a study of T cell responses to AZD1222 COVID-19 vaccine. The repertoire was sequenced with immunoSEQ multiplex PCR; TCRdb's copy has only in-frame clones and lacks some. The data show 95,000 to 150,000 clones, about 87% seen once. Sequencing was performed on peripheral blood, taken on day 0 of AZD1222 vaccination. The receptors here all came from an adult in good health.

The V call is TRBV4-1, the J call TRBJ1-1; 7 positions agree with TRBD1. This CDR3 is 18 amino acids long. The V gene end was trimmed by 1 base and the J gene end by 0 bases; junction bases not matched to a gene: 11. CDR1 MGHRA and CDR2 YSYEKL come from the germline V gene. CDR3 region: CASSQGPRGAGMNTEAFF. The CDR3 DNA follows: TGCGCCAGCAGCCAAGGACCCAGGGGGGCTGGAATGAACACTGAAGCTTTCTTT.

The chain couples TRBV2 to TRBJ2-1, with D possibly matching TRBD2 (6 bases). Germline values: CDR1 SNHLY, CDR2 FYNNEI. The CDR3 spans 16 residues. The V and J ends lost 5 bases and 9 bases respectively, with 23 bases between them. The CDR3 DNA is TGTGCCAGCAGTCCCCCGGGCAGCGGAGGGGCGGGTGAGCAGTTCTTC. Its protein is CASSPPGSGGAGEQFF. Together with reference TRBV2 and TRBJ2-1, the CDR3 gives the full variable domain: EPEVTQTPSHQVTQMGQEVILRCVPISNHLYFYWYRQILGQKVEFLVSFYNNEISEKSEIFDDQFSVERPDGSNFTLKIRSTKLEDSAMYFCASSPPGSGGAGEQFFGPGTRLTVL.

The sample holds a few counts of this clone. The J gene is TRBJ1-4, the V gene TRBV5-1; 7 positions match TRBD1. V shed 0 bases, J shed 5 bases, and the junction held 4 bases outside the gene matches. Germline loops: CDR1 SGHRS, CDR2 YFSETQ. The CDR3 sequence is 15 residues long. CDR3 nucleotides: TGCGCCAGCAGCTTGGGACAGGGCGTAAATGAAAAACTGTTTTTT. It codes for CASSLGQGVNEKLFF.

A single count supports this clone. This sequence joins TRBV6-5 and TRBJ2-3; possible D gene TRBD1, 6 bases. The CDR3 runs to 15 residues. The ends were cut back, 6 bases at V and 5 bases at J, with 18 bases in the middle. Germline lookup yields CDR1 MNHEY and CDR2 SVGAGI. The CDR3 spells CASSPQGSRLDTQYF. CDR3 nucleotide sequence: TGTGCCAGCAGCCCACAGGGTTCCCGGTTAGATACGCAGTATTTT.

The chain employs TRBV19 and TRBJ1-2; D is undetermined. The CDR3 length is 13 residues. The germline V and J ends were trimmed by 3 bases and 4 bases, with 9 bases remaining between them. Germline V lookup: CDR1 LNHDA, CDR2 SQIVND (reference sequence). Here the CDR3 reads CASSIVSTYGYTF. The CDR3 region has the DNA TGTGCCAGTAGTATTGTCTCTACCTATGGCTACACCTTC.

V gene TRBV19 combines with J gene TRBJ1-2, with 7 bases lining up with TRBD1. The CDR3 contains 13 residues. V gave up 6 bases and J gave up 4 bases; unmatched junction bases: 5. The germline CDR1 and CDR2 sequences are LNHDA and SQIVND (reference sequence). CDR3 protein: CASSRRDSYGYTF. The CDR3 DNA sequence: TGTGCCAGTAGCCGCCGGGACAGCTATGGCTACACCTTC.

The genes are TRBV28 and TRBJ2-5; 10 bases agree with TRBD2. The germline V gene has CDR1 MDHEN and CDR2 SYDVKM. The CDR3 spans 14 residues. The V and J ends lost 2 bases and 5 bases, in that order; junction bases with no gene match: 2. CDR3 nucleotides: TGTGCCAGCAGTTTAATACTAGCGGGGGAGACCCAGTACTTC. It encodes CASSLILAGETQYF.

This clone has a single count. The rearrangement joins TRBV6-4 to TRBJ1-2; TRBD1 might be the D (6 bases). The ends were cut back, 4 bases at V and 4 bases at J, with 10 bases in the middle. This CDR3 is built from 13 residues. The germline V gene has CDR1 MRHNA and CDR2 SNTAGT. As DNA, the CDR3 is TGTGCCAGCAGTGGGGGCAGGGGCTATGGCTACACCTTC. It is translated as CASSGGRGYGYTF.

The chain uses TRBV7-2 and TRBJ1-4; D possibly corresponds to TRBD1 (5 bases). This CDR3 region has 12 residues. Deletions cut 2 bases from V and 7 bases from J, with 5 bases between. Per germline, CDR1 SGHTA and CDR2 FQGNSA. The CDR3 DNA follows: TGTGCCAGCAGCTTACAGGGTGAAAAACTGTTTTTT. This codes for CASSLQGEKLFF. The full variable domain, completed using reference TRBV7-2 and TRBJ1-4, is GAGVSQSPSNKVTEKGKDVELRCDPISGHTALYWYRQSLGQGLEFLIYFQGNSAPDKSGLPSDRFSAERTGGSVSTLTIQRTQQEDSAVYLCASSLQGEKLFFGSGTQLSVL.

This clone appeared once. The rearrangement uses TRBV5-1 and TRBJ1-3; D gene ambiguous. The CDR3 length is 15 residues. Germline V CDR1 and CDR2: SGHRS, YFSETQ. Trimming left V 0 bases short and J 0 bases short, with 7 bases between. This chain's CDR3 is CASSLVPISGNTIYF. In DNA form, the CDR3 reads TGCGCCAGCAGCTTGGTCCCCATCTCTGGAAACACCATATATTTT.

This chain connects TRBV6-5 to TRBJ1-5; unclear D gene. The V gene's germline CDR1 is MNHEY and CDR2 SVGAGI. The CDR3 has 14 amino acids. Trimming took 6 bases from V and 2 from J, leaving 11 bases between them. DNA of the CDR3: TGTGCCAGCAGGGGATCGGCAGGCAATCAGCCCCAGCATTTT. Encoded protein: CASRGSAGNQPQHF.

The chain recombines TRBV2 with TRBJ1-2; the match to TRBD1 covers 11 bases. Trimming cost V 5 bases and J 6 bases; bases outside gene matches: 8. Germline V CDR1 and CDR2: SNHLY, FYNNEI. CDR3 length: 15 residues. The CDR3 sequence is CASSNVRDRGDGYTF. CDR3 nucleotides: TGTGCCAGCAGTAATGTCCGGGACAGGGGGGATGGCTACACCTTC.

The chain recombines TRBV9 with TRBJ2-7; 7 nucleotides match TRBD1. This CDR3 comprises 15 residues. Germline V gene lookup returns CDR1 SGDLS and CDR2 YYNGEE. V was clipped by 4 bases and J by 4 bases; unmatched bases: 11. CDR3 nucleotides: TGTGCCAGCAGCCCCTGGACAGGCCGGGCGTACGAGCAGTACTTC. It translates to CASSPWTGRAYEQYF.

Here the CDR3 DNA reads TGCGCCAGCAGCCAAGGAGGACTCCCGGGGCAGCCCCAGCATTTT. Amino acid sequence: CASSQGGLPGQPQHF. The chain recombines TRBV4-3 with TRBJ1-5; D is uncertain. The V gene's germline CDR1 is LGHNA and CDR2 YSLEER. Trimming took 1 base from V and 7 from J, leaving 14 bases between them. The CDR3 has 15 amino acids.

J is TRBJ1-4 and V is TRBV29-1; the D is unclear. Per germline, CDR1 SQVTM and CDR2 ANQGSEA. This CDR3 is built from 13 residues. With 4 bases removed from V and 4 bases from J, the gap between germline ends came to 10 bases. The CDR3: CSVVERINEKLFF. DNA for the CDR3: TGCAGCGTTGTGGAGAGAATTAATGAAAAACTGTTTTTT.